This T cell receptor (beta chain) was sequenced in a study of CD8+ T cells in alopecia areata. Study results and limitations: In blood and scalp, many expanded lesional clones persisted during tofacitinib.

In germline, CDR1 is SQVTM, CDR2 ANQGSEA. The CDR3 sequence is 13 residues long. Treatment specified: oral pan-JAK inhibitor, 5-10 mg twice daily. Lesional scalp punch biopsies and peripheral blood were collected from alopecia areata patients. Using a FACSAria, the CD4+ and CD8+ T cells were sorted from the PBMCs. RNA, once extracted, was reverse transcribed into cDNA for use as the sequencing template. Data came from immunoSEQ multiplex PCR; TCRdb stores just in-frame clones and leaves some out. The repertoire holds 75,000 to 85,000 clones, with approximately 70% as singletons. Comment on this clone: Its target is unknown.

The clonotype comes from a human donor with alopecia areata. The gene calls are TRBV29-1 and TRBJ2-5; D is perhaps TRBD1 (6 bases). The better agreement between TRBJ2-7 and the DNA end casts doubt on the J call. Sample: CD8+ T cells sorted from blood, taken at week 24, from a patient treated with tofacitinib. The CDR3 bases are TGCAGCCTCGAATCAGGGGAGCCCTACGAGCAGTACTTC. Its protein product is CSLESGEPYEQYF.